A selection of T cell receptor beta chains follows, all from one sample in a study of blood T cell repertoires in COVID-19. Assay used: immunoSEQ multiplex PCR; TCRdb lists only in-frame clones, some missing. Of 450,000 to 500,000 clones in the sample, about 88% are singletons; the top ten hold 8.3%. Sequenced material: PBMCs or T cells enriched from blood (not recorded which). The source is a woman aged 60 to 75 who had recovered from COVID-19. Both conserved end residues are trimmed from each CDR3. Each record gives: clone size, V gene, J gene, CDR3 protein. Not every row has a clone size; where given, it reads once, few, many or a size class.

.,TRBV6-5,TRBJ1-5,ASSSRGAHQPQH
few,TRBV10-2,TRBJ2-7,ASSPMYEQY
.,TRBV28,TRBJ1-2,ASSLGDANYGYT
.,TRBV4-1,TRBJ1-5,ASSQIQGDQPQH
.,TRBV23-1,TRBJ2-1,ASSHPNQGASLSSYNEQF
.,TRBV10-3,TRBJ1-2,AISEGQGRGYT
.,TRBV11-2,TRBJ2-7,ASRTLRGYEQY
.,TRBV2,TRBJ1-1,ASPGSEAF
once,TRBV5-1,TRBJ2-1,ASSLVGTRGYEQF
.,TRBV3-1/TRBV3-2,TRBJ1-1,ASSPKSDRWTEAF
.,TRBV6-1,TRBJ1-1,ASSDATVNTEAF
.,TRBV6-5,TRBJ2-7,ASSYSQGNRAYEQY
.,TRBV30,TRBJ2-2,AWAGPGELF
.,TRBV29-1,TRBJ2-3,SVVLAGTDTQY
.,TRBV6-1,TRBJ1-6,ASSEVTGGRSPLH
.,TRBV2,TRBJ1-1,ASSREWAKNTEAF
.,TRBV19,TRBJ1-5,ASSPFGVDQPQH
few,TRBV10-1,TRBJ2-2,ASSVTGTNTGELF
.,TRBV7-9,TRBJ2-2,ASLTSGTGELF
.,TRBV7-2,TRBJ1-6,ATSRGQLNSPLH
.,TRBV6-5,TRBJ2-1,ASNYLSGGPYNEQF
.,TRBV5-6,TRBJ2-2,ASSLGAVWTGNTGELF
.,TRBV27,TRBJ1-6,ASSLVQGPTSYNSPLH
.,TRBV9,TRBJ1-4,ASSRRTGGDEKLF
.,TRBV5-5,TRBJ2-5,ASRRTGTGQETQY
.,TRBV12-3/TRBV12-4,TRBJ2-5,ASSFEETQY
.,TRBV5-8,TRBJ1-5,ASSPRTGLSNQPQH
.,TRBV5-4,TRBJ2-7,ASSLVGTGTYEQY
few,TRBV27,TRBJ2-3,ASSTDRTDTQY
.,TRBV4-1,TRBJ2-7,ASSLVGQGASYEQY
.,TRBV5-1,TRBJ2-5,ASSTGTSQETQY
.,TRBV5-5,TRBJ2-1,ASSNAYNEQF
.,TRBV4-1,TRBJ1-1,ASSRLNLPGQSVKAF
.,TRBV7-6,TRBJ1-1,ASSAQGESEAF
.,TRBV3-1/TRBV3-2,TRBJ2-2,ASSHASGQQAGELF
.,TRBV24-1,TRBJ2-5,ATSDAGRLQETQY
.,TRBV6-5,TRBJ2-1,ASSYSGGQF
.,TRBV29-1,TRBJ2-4,SVEARGGDIQY
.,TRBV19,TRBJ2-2,ASTLYSSGELF
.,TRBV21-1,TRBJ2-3,ASSKRLSGGDTDTQY
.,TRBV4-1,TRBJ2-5,ASSHRASGAIQETQY